This TCR beta chain was identified in a study of T cells in pancreatic ductal adenocarcinoma. The CDR3 has 16 residues. After removal of 0 bases from V and 1 base from J, the junction contained 4 bases not matched to a gene. Germline values: CDR1 SGDLS, CDR2 YYNGEE. Profiled with immunoSEQ multiplex PCR; TCRdb holds only in-frame clones, not every one. The table records about 97,000 clones, around 96% of them present only once. No neoadjuvant therapy was given to the selected pancreatic ductal adenocarcinoma patients before their surgery. The material sequenced was PBMCs. The TCR was taken from a human donor with pancreatic ductal adenocarcinoma. The chain links TRBV9 to TRBJ1-1, with 9 nucleotides matching TRBD1. This CDR3 reads CASSVGGTGRNTEAFF. Written as DNA, the CDR3 is TGTGCCAGCAGCGTAGGCGGGACAGGGCGGAACACTGAAGCTTTCTTT.